This T cell receptor (beta chain) stems from a study of T cell repertoires in cytomegalovirus infection. General study findings and limits: In two of eight donors, the top clonotype was HLA-C-restricted CMV-specific.

TCRdb re-analysed the reads in MiXCR, keeping a single row per CDR3 protein. The sample holds roughly 720,000 distinct CDR3 sequences, under 40% seen once. V was shortened by 2 bases and J by 0 bases, with 8 bases between the two germline ends. Germline CDR1 and CDR2: MNHEY and SVGEGT. The CDR3 is 14 residues long. Turning to this clonotype: Its antigen is undetermined.

This receptor was obtained from a human donor in good health (CMV status not recorded). Some clones in this sample may be carry-over from other donors' samples. The V call is TRBV6-2 or TRBV6-3, the J call TRBJ2-7, with no clear D. The sample consisted of PBMCs. As DNA, the CDR3 is TGTGCCAGCAGTTACCTGCCAGACTCCTACGAGCAGTACTTC. Its translation is CASSYLPDSYEQYF.